Included here is one T cell receptor (beta chain) sequence, with context. This clone has a single count. Its antigen target is currently unknown. As the CDR3 is not closed by the conserved phenylalanine or tryptophan, this likely results from a read error. The limits of the CDR3 on the DNA are not certain, so only TCRdb's listed CDR3 is given. The record originates from a study of PD-1 blockade in classical Hodgkin lymphoma (TCRdb year 2020). Regarding the study in general: Nivolumab dosing was 3 mg/kg intravenously every 2 weeks, continuing until either disease progression or unacceptable toxicity. The study used TCR beta sequencing and CyTOF to define a peripheral blood immune signature of response to PD-1 blockade in classical Hodgkin lymphoma. Here is what the overall study found, with its caveats: Trial patients achieving complete response had baseline diversity similar to newly diagnosed patients, whereas partial responders and progressors had significantly lower diversity. Diversity was lower in patients who began nivolumab less than 1 year after ASCT, so these patients were left out of later analyses to avoid confounding by immune reconstitution. CD4+ but not CD8+ TCR diversity rose significantly by C4D1 (p=0.0027 vs p=0.16), most apparent in complete responders (p=0.02). Newly diagnosed patients were reported to have lower baseline TCR diversity than healthy donors, and relapsed/refractory patients were reported to have lower baseline TCR diversity still. The study covered only a single clinical trial cohort, and the causes of the repertoire differences, possibly disease activity or prior therapy, were still not defined.

Reading the germline V gene gives CDR1 SQVTM and CDR2 ANQGSEA. The CDR3 totals 11 residues, both ends included. The sample's time point label is to be understood as: cycle 2 day 1 (C2D1) of nivolumab. Every trial patient had relapsed after autologous stem cell transplantation, and cohorts A, B and C differed in prior brentuximab vedotin exposure. The trial cohort was composed of around 60 patients with relapsed/refractory classical Hodgkin lymphoma, for whom complete response, partial response or progressive disease was recorded as best overall response. Trial patients were treated with single-agent nivolumab in the multi-cohort phase II CheckMate 205 trial. An independent review committee assessed best overall response by applying the 2007 International Working Group response criteria. PBMCs from the trial were collected at three points: immediately before nivolumab initiation (C1D1), and during therapy at cycle 2 day 1 and cycle 4 day 1. Peripheral blood was collected in 8 mL Vacutainer Cell Preparation Tubes, from which PBMCs were isolated by centrifugation and then cryopreserved.

The Qiagen DNeasy kit was used to extract genomic DNA from unsorted PBMCs and from the negatively selected CD4+ and CD8+ fractions. TCR beta CDR3 regions were amplified by immunoSEQ multiplex PCR using primers annealing to V and J segments. A synthetic immune receptor repertoire was used to minimize amplification bias, and any remaining bias was removed computationally after sequencing. As for the authors' bioinformatics: Custom Python scripts were used to quantify repertoire diversity as the Shannon entropy index. The unsorted, CD4+ and CD8+ repertoires were each analyzed separately, with the exception of combined analyses, where CD4+ and CD8+ sequences were merged in silico. A clone was considered expanded if an increase in frequency of at least 2-fold after treatment relative to C1D1 was found, and a pseudocount of 0.5 was applied to clones undetected at baseline. Clones with 0 or 1 copy at C1D1 were defined as singleton clones, while clones with 2 or more copies were defined as non-singleton clones. By matching protein sequences in sorted samples from the same patient, clones expanded in unsorted samples were annotated as CD4+, CD8+ or unknown. Diversity changes from C1D1 to C4D1 were tested in paired samples using Wilcoxon tests. TCRdb retrieved this table from immuneACCESS and kept in-frame rearrangements only. Not all clones are present; in checked studies, unresolved V genes account for under half, and no reason is known for the remainder. V, J and clone size derive from that table, while D and trimming were established from the DNA sequence. The sample table records about 86,000 clones; about 88% of these occur just once. Approximately 11% of the sample is taken by the ten largest.

This chain is built from TRBV29-1 and TRBJ2-7; TRBD2 is taken as the D call from the table, unchecked against the DNA. This TCR derives from a human donor with classical Hodgkin lymphoma. Sequenced here: peripheral blood mononuclear cells (PBMCs), sampled before the second cycle of nivolumab. CDR3 region: CSVREGPGGRL.